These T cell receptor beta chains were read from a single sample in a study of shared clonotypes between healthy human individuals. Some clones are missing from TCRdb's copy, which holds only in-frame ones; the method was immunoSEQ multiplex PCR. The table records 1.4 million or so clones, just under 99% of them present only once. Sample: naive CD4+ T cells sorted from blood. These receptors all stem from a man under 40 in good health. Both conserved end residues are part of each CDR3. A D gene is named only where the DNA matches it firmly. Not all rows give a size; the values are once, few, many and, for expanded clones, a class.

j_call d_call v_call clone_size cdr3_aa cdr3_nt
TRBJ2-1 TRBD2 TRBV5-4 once CASSQSSGRWDEQFF TGTGCCAGCAGCCAGTCTAGCGGGAGGTGGGATGAGCAGTTCTTC
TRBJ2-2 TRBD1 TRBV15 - CATSKDRRNTGELFF TGTGCCACCAGCAAGGACAGGCGAAACACCGGGGAGCTGTTTTTT
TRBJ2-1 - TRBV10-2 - CASSESPTSQFF TGCGCCAGCAGTGAGTCACCGACCAGCCAGTTCTTC
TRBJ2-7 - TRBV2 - CASRLESGPRRHF TGTGCCAGCAGGTTAGAATCGGGACCGCGCAGGCACTTC
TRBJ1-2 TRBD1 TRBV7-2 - CASSPGDRASYGYTF TGTGCCAGCAGCCCAGGGGACAGGGCGTCCTATGGCTACACCTTC
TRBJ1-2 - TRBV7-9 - CASSLVDRGYTF TGTGCCAGCAGCTTAGTTGATAGAGGCTACACCTTC
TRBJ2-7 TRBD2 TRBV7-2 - CASSLGLAGYEQYF TGTGCCAGCAGCTTGGGACTAGCGGGATACGAGCAGTACTTC
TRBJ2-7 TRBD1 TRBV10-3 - CAISERRGTGGYEQYF TGTGCCATCAGTGAGAGACGCGGGACAGGCGGTTACGAGCAGTACTTC
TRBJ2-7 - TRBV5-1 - CASSLVNSRLSNEQYF TGCGCCAGCAGCTTGGTTAACTCCAGATTGTCGAACGAGCAGTACTTC
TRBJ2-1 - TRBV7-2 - CASSPDYGYNEQFF TGTGCCAGCAGCCCGGACTACGGGTACAATGAGCAGTTCTTC
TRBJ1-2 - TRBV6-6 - CASSYSRENGNYGYTF TGTGCCAGCAGTTACTCCAGGGAGAATGGGAACTATGGCTACACCTTC
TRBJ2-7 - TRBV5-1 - CASSLTGKAYEQYF TGCGCCAGCAGCTTGACAGGGAAAGCTTACGAGCAGTACTTC